This T cell receptor (beta chain) was obtained from a study of read filtering for tumor transcriptome and immune sequencing. Study-level information: The cohort had 17 men and roughly 13 women aged about 45 to 80, mean approximately 66 years. R-ISS stage counts were under 10 for I, roughly 15 for II, 6 or 7 for III.

Findings of the study overall: IR-seq and RNA-seq agreed better without single-read clonotypes.

V was shortened by 1 base and J by 4 bases, with 11 bases between the two germline ends. This CDR3 contains 14 residues. Germline assignment: CDR1 SGHTA and CDR2 FQGNSA. A remark on this clonotype: Its specificity is unknown.

From 300 to 400 ng of RNA, a library with molecular barcoded alpha/delta and beta/gamma adaptors was made. TCRdb itself ran the reads through MiXCR, one entry per CDR3 protein. The sample holds 90,000 to 95,000 distinct CDR3 sequences, roughly 21% seen once. The chain recombines TRBV7-2 with TRBJ2-7; maybe TRBD1 (6 bases). This receptor was taken from a donor at least 40 years old with multiple myeloma. The sequencing input was a population of CD138-negative cells sorted from bone marrow. CDR3 DNA: TGTGCCAGCAGCTTAGATCTGAGGGGGTACGAGCAGTACTTC. Translating gives CASSLDLRGYEQYF.